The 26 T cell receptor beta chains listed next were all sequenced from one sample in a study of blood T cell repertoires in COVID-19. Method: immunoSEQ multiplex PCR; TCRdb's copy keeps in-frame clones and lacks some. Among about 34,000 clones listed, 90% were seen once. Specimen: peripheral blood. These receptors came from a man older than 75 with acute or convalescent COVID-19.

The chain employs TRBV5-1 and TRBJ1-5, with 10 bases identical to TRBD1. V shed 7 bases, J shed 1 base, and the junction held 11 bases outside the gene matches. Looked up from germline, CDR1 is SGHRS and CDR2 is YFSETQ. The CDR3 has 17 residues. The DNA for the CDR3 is TGCGCCAGCCGTCAAGGGACAGGGGACATGAGCAATCAGCCCCAGCATTTT. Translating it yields CASRQGTGDMSNQPQHF.

This CDR3 is CASSESGREGQPQHF. As DNA, the CDR3 is TGCGCCAGCAGTGAGTCCGGCAGGGAAGGGCAGCCCCAGCATTTT. This sequence joins TRBV10-2 and TRBJ1-5; D is perhaps TRBD1 (5 bases). Germline V lookup: CDR1 WSHSY, CDR2 SAAADI. Between the trimmed V and J ends, which lost 0 bases and 7 bases, there was a span of 13 bases. The CDR3 consists of 15 residues.

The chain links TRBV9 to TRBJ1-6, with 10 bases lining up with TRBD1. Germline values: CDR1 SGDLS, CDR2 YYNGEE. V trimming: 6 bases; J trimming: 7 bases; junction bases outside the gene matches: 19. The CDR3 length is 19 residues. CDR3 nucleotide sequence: TGTGCCAGCAACCTAGCAAAGACCCTCGGGACAGGGGAGAATTCACCCCTCCACTTT. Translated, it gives CASNLAKTLGTGENSPLHF. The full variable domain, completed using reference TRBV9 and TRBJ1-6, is DSGVTQTPKHLITATGQRVTLRCSPRSGDLSVYWYQQSLDQGLQFLIQYYNGEERAKGNILERFSAQQFPDLHSELNLSSLELGDSALYFCASNLAKTLGTGENSPLHFGNGTRLTVT.

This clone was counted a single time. The CDR3 region is CAISESTAMNTEAFF. CDR3 nucleotide sequence: TGTGCCATCAGTGAGTCGACAGCGATGAACACTGAAGCTTTCTTT. The chain joins TRBV10-3 to TRBJ1-1, with D possibly matching TRBD1 (5 bases). Deletions cut 0 bases from V and 0 bases from J, with 8 bases between. Germline assignment: CDR1 ENHRY and CDR2 SYGVKD. The CDR3 is 15 residues long.

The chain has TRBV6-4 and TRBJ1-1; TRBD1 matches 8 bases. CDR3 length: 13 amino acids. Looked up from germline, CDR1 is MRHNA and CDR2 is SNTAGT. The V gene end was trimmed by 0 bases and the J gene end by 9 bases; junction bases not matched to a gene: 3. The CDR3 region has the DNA TGTGCCAGCAGTGACTCGAACAGGGGGAAAGCTTTCTTT. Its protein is CASSDSNRGKAFF.

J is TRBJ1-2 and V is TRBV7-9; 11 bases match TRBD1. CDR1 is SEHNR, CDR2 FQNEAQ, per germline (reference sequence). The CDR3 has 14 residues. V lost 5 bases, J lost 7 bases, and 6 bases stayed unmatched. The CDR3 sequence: CASSPGQGAFGYTF. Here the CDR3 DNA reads TGTGCCAGCAGCCCTGGACAGGGGGCATTTGGCTACACCTTC.

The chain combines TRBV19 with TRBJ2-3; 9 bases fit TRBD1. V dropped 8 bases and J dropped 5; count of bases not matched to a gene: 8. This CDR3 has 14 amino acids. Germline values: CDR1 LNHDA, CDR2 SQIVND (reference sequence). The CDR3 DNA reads TGTGCCAGTCGGCCGGACAGGGGCAAAGATACGCAGTATTTT. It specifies CASRPDRGKDTQYF. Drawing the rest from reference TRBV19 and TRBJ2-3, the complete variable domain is DGGITQSPKYLFRKEGQNVTLSCEQNLNHDAMYWYRQDPGQGLRLIYYSQIVNDFQKGDIAEGYSVSREKKESFPLTVTSAQKNPTAFYLCASRPDRGKDTQYFGPGTRLTVL.

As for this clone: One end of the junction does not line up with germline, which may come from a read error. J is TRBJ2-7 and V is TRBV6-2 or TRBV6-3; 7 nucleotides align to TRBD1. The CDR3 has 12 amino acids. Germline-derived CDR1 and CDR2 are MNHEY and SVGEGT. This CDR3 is CASSKVGPGQRF. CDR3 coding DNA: TGTGCCAGCAGTAAGGTCGGGCCGGGACAGCGCTTC.

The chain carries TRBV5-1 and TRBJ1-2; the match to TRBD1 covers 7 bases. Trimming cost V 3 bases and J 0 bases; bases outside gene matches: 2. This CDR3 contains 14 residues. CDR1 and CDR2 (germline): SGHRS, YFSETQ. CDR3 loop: CASSWGQSNYGYTF. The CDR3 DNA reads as TGCGCCAGCAGCTGGGGACAGTCTAACTATGGCTACACCTTC.

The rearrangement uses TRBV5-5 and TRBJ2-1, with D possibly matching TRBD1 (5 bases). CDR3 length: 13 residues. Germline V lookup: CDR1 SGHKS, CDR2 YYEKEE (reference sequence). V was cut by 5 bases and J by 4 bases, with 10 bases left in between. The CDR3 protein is CASRSQEYNEQFF. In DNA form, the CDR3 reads TGTGCCAGCAGGTCACAGGAGTACAATGAGCAGTTCTTC.

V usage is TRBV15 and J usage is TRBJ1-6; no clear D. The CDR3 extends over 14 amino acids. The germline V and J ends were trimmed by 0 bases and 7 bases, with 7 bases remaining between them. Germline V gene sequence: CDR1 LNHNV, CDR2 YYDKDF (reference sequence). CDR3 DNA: TGTGCCACCAGCAGAGACCTACAGAATTCACCCCTCCACTTT. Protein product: CATSRDLQNSPLHF.

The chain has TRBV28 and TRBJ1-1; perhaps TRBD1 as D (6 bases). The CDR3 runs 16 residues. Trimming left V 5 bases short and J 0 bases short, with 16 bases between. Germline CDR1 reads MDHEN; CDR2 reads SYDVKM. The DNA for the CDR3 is TGTGCCAGCAGTCCACCGGGACAAATCATGAACACTGAAGCTTTCTTT. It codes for CASSPPGQIMNTEAFF. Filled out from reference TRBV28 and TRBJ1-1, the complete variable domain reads DVKVTQSSRYLVKRTGEKVFLECVQDMDHENMFWYRQDPGLGLRLIYFSYDVKMKEKGDIPEGYSVSREKKERFSLILESASTNQTSMYLCASSPPGQIMNTEAFFGQGTRLTVV.

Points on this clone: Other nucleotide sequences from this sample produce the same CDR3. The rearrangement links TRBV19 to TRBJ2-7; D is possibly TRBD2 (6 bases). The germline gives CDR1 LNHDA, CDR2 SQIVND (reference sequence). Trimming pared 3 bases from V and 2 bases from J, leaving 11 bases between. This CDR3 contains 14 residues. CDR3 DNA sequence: TGTGCCAGTAGTATCCTTGGAGGGCCCTACGAGCAGTACTTC. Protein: CASSILGGPYEQYF.

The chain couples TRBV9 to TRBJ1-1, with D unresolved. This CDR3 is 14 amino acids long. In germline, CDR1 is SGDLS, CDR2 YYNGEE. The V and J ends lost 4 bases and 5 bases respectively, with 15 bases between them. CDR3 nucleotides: TGTGCCAGCAGCTCCAGTGTTGGAGGGACTGAAGCTTTCTTT. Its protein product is CASSSSVGGTEAFF.

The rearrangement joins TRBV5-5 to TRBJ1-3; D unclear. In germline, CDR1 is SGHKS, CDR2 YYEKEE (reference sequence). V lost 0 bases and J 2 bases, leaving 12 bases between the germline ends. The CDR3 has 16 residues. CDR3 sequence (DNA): TGTGCCAGCAGCTTGGCGTTGAGGGAGCCTGGAAACACCATATATTTT. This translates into CASSLALREPGNTIYF.

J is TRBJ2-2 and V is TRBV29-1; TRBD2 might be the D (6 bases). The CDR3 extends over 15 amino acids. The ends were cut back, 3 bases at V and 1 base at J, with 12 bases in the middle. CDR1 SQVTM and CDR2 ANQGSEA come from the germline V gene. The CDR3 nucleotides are TGCAGCGTTGAGGTTGCGGGGTTGAACACCGGGGAGCTGTTTTTT. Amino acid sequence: CSVEVAGLNTGELFF.

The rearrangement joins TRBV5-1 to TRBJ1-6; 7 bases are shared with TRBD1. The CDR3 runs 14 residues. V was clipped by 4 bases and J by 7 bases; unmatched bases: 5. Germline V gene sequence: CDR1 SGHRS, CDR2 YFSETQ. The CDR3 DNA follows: TGCGCCAGCAGCCTGACAGGGACGAATTCACCCCTCCACTTT. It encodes CASSLTGTNSPLHF.

This CDR3 reads CASSPNAGQQTQYF. In nucleotides, the CDR3 is TGTGCCAGCTCACCCAACGCGGGGCAGCAGACCCAGTACTTC. The chain uses TRBV18 and TRBJ2-5; D is perhaps TRBD2 (6 bases). Trimming took 3 bases from V and 6 from J, leaving 14 bases between them. Germline V CDR1 and CDR2: KGHSH, LQKENI. The CDR3 covers 14 residues.

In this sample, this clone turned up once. The CDR3 loop is CAYPPYGYTF. CDR3 nucleotides: TGTGCCTATCCTCCCTATGGCTACACCTTC. This chain connects TRBV12-3 or TRBV12-4 to TRBJ1-2, with D hard to call. The CDR3 consists of 10 residues. With 11 bases removed from V and 4 bases from J, the gap between germline ends came to 8 bases.

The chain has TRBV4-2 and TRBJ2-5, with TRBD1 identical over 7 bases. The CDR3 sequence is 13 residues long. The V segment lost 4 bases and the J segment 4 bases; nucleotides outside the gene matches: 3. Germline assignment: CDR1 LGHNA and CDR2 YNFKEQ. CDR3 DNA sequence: TGTGCCAGCAGCCTTCACAGGGGAGAGACCCAGTACTTC. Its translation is CASSLHRGETQYF.

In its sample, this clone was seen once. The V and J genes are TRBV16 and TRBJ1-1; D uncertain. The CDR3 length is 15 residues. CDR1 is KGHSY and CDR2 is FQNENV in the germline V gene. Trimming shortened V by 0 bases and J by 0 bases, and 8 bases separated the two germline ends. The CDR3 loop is CASSQSGSLNTEAFF. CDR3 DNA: TGTGCCAGCAGCCAATCGGGCAGCTTGAACACTGAAGCTTTCTTT.

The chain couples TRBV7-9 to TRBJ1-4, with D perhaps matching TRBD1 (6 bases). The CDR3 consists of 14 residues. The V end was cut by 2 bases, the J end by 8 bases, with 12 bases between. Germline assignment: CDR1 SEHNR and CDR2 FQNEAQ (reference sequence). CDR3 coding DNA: TGTGCCAGCAGCTTAATGCAGGGGCAGGAAAAACTGTTTTTT. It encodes CASSLMQGQEKLFF.

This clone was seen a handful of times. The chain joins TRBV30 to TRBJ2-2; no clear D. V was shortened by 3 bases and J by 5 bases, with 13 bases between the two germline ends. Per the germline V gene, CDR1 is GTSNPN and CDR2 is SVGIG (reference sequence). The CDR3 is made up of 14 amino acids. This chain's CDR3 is CAWRRDIRTGELFF. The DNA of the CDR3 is TGTGCCTGGAGGCGAGACATTCGGACCGGGGAGCTGTTTTTT.

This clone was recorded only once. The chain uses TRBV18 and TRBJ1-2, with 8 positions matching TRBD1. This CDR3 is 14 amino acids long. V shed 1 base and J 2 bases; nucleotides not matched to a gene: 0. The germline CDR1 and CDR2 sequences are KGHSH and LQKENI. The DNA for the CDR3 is TGTGCCAGCTCACCACGGGACAGGAACTATGGCTACACCTTC. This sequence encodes CASSPRDRNYGYTF.

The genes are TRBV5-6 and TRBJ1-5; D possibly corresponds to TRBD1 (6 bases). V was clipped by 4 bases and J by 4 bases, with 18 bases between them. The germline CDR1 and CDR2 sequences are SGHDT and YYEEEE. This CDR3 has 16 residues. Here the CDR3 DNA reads TGTGCCAGCAGCGATCTCGGACAGCAGACTAATCAGCCCCAGCATTTT. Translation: CASSDLGQQTNQPQHF.

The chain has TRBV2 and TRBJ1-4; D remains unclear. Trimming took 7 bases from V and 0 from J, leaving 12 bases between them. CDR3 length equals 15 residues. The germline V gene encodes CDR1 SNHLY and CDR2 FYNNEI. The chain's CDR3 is CASISSRATNEKLFF. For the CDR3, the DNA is TGTGCCAGCATAAGTTCGCGAGCAACTAATGAAAAACTGTTTTTT.